The subject of this entry is one TCR beta chain. This clone has a single count. Its antigen is unknown. Per-base qualities were not stored, and no clone one base away is much larger. Library preparation used the immunoSEQ multiplex PCR assay. Here the immuneACCESS table is served through TCRdb, limited to in-frame sequences with V and J called. Missing clones are a known gap in these copies; in checked studies unresolved V genes cover under half, and the rest lacks a known reason. This sample lists roughly 79,000 clones; 75% to 85% were detected once. Of the sample, around 4% falls within the top ten clones. This record belongs to a study of technical replicates of blood from four donors (dated by TCRdb to 2016 to 2017). The sample was PBMCs. This receptor was identified in a human donor in good health. Some clones in this sample may be carry-over from other donors' samples.

The DNA sequence is given as TGTGCCAGCAGCCAAGTAATAACAGGATCTGGGGCCAACGTCCTGACTTTC. Its amino acids are CASSQVITGSGANVLTF. The rearrangement combines TRBV4-2 with TRBJ2-6; matching of 5 bases hints at TRBD1 as the D gene. From the germline V gene, CDR1 is LGHNA and CDR2 is YNFKEQ. Trimming at the junction amounts to 1 base on V and 1 base on J, and the germline ends lie 11 bases apart. The CDR3 spans 17 residues, from the cysteine through the phenylalanine. Solely the CDR3 DNA is kept, with 51 bases framed from the first base.